The rows below give T cell receptor beta chains drawn from one sample of a study of T cell responses to AZD1222 COVID-19 vaccine. Only in-frame clones appear in the TCRdb table, and some are missing; sequencing was by immunoSEQ multiplex PCR. Altogether about 5,000 clones are present, approximately 89% being singletons, with the ten largest covering 4% to 6.5%. The source material was peripheral blood, sampled 28 days after the second AZD1222 dose. The receptors were gathered from an adult who received the AZD1222 COVID-19 vaccine. Each CDR3 is given with its conserved first and last residue.

TRBJ1-5 TRBV6-2/TRBV6-3 CASSYSYRGNQPQHF
TRBJ2-2 TRBV3-1/TRBV3-2 CASSQVRTGELFF
TRBJ2-6 TRBV2 CASKIEGTGANVLTF
TRBJ2-3 TRBV18 CASSRRTGSTDTQYF
TRBJ1-5 TRBV2 CASSAGVHSNQPQHF
TRBJ2-3 TRBV7-2 CASSLSPLAGFTDTQYF
TRBJ2-5 TRBV5-6 CASSSGLAGEVRWLETQYF
TRBJ1-1 TRBV7-9 CASSLRQGGTEAFF
TRBJ2-7 TRBV11-3 CASSLDAPGQGSEQYF
TRBJ2-1 TRBV4-3 CASSQDRGSYNEQFF
TRBJ1-1 TRBV19 CASSIWHSQEAFF
TRBJ2-7 TRBV14 CASSQGQRGPYEQYF
TRBJ2-7 TRBV6-5 CASSYSNNYEQYF
TRBJ1-1 TRBV7-8 CASSFRGYNTEAFF
TRBJ1-2 TRBV30 CAWSISGSRYTF
TRBJ2-7 TRBV30 CAFNNYGWNEQYF
TRBJ1-2 TRBV29-1 CSVDSPPTGESSYGYTF
TRBJ2-7 TRBV21-1 CASRPELAGPYEQYF
TRBJ2-7 TRBV7-2 CASSLAGTYGTYEQYF
TRBJ2-7 TRBV2 CASSFSTRYEQYF
TRBJ1-2 TRBV6-1 CASSGKDRGRSSYGYTF
TRBJ2-5 TRBV19 CASSSQGAGETQYF
TRBJ2-7 TRBV6-1 CASSESPLYEQYF
TRBJ1-1 TRBV7-2 CASSLQGQGVTEAFF
TRBJ2-7 TRBV10-2 CASSEGLAGGWNEQYF